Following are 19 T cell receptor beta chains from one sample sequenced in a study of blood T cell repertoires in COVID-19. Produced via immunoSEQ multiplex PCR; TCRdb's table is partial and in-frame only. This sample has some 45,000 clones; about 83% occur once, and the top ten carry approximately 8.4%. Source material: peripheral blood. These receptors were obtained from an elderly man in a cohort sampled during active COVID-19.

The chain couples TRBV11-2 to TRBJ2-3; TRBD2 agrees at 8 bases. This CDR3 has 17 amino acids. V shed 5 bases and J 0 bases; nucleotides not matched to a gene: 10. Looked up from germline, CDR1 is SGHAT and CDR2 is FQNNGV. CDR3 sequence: CASSRGTGGVSTDTQYF. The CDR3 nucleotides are TGTGCCAGCAGCCGAGGAACGGGGGGGGTTAGCACAGATACGCAGTATTTT.

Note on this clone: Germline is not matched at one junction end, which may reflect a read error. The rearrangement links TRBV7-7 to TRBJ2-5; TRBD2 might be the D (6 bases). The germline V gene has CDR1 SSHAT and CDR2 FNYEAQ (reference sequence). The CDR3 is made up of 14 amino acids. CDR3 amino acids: CASSLSGWRKTQYF. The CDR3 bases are TGTGCTAGCAGCCTTAGCGGTTGGCGGAAGACCCAGTACTTC.

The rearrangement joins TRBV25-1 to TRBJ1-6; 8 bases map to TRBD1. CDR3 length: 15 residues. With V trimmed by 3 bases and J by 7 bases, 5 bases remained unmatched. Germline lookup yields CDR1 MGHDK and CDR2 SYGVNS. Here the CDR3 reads CASSEGQVGNSPLHF. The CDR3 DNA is TGTGCCAGCAGTGAGGGACAGGTGGGGAATTCACCCCTCCACTTT.

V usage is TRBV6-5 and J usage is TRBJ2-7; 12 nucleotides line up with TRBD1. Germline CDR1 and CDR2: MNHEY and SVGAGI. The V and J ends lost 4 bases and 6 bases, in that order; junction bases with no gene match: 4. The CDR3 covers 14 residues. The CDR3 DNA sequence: TGTGCCAGCAGTTCTGGGACAGGGGGCGTCGAGCAGTACTTC. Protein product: CASSSGTGGVEQYF.

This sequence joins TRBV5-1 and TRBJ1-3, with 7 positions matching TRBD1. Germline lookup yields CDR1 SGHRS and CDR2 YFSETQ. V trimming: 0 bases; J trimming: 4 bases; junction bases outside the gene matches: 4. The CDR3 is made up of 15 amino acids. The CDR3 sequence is CASSLEGQVGNTIYF. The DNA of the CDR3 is TGCGCCAGCAGCTTGGAAGGACAGGTGGGAAACACCATATATTTT.

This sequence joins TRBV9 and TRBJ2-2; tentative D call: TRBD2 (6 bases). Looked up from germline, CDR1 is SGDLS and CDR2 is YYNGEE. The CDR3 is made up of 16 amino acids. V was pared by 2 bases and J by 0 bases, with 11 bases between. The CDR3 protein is CASSVLAVANTGELFF. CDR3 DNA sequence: TGTGCCAGCAGCGTCTTAGCGGTCGCGAACACCGGGGAGCTGTTTTTT.

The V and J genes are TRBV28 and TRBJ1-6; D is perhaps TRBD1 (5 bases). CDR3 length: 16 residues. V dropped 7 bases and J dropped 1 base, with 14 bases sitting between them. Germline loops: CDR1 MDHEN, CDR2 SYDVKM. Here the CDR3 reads CASNVGGISYNSPLHF. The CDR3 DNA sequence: TGTGCCAGCAACGTGGGGGGGATTTCCTATAATTCACCCCTCCACTTT.

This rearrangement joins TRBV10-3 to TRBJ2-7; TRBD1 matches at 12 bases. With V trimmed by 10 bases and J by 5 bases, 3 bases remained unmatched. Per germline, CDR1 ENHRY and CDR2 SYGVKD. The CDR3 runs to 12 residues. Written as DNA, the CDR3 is TGTGCCACCGGGACAGGGGGCAACGAGCAGTACTTC. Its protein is CATGTGGNEQYF.

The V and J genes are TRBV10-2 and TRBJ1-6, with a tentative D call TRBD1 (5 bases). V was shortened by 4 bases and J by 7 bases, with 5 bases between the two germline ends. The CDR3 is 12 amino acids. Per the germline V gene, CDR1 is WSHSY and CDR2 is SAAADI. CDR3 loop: CASSGQNSPLHF. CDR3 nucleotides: TGCGCCAGCAGTGGACAGAATTCACCCCTCCACTTT.

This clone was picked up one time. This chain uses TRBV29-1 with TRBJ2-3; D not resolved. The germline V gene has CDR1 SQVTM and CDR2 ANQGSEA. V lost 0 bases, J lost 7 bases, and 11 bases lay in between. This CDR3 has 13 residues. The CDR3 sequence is CSVEDLLGNTQYF. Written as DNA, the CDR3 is TGCAGCGTTGAAGACCTCCTAGGAAATACGCAGTATTTT.

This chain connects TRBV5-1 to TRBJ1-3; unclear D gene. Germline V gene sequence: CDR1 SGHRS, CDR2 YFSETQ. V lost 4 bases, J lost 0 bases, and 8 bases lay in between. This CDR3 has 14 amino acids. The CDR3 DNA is TGCGCCAGCAGCGGAGGGAGCTCTGGAAACACCATATATTTT. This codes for CASSGGSSGNTIYF.

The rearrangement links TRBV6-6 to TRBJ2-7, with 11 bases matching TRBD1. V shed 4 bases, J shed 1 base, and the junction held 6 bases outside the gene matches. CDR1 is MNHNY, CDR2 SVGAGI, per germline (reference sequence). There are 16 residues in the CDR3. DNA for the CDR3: TGTGCCAGCAGTTCACAGGGGACAGGGGGGTCCTACGAGCAGTACTTC. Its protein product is CASSSQGTGGSYEQYF.

The CDR3 DNA reads as TGTGCCAGCAGTTTAGCAGACAGACGCTCCTACAATGAGCAGTTCTTC. Translation: CASSLADRRSYNEQFF. The rearrangement joins TRBV6-2 or TRBV6-3 to TRBJ2-1; weak D call: TRBD1 (5 bases). Germline V gives CDR1 MNHEY, CDR2 SVGEGT. V was trimmed by 4 bases and J by 0 bases, leaving 13 bases between them. This CDR3 comprises 16 residues.

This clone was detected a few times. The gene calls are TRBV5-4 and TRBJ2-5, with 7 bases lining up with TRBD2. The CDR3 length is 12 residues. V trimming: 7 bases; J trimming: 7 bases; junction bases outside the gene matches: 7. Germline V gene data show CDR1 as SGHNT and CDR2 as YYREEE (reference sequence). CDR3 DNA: TGTGCCAGCGGGCGGGAGCTGTCGACCCAGTACTTC. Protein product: CASGRELSTQYF.

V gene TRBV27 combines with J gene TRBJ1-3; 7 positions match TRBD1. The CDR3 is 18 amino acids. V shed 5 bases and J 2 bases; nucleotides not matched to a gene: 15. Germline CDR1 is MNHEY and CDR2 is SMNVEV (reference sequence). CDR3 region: CASSPSPFYTGAGNTIYF. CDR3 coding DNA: TGTGCCAGCAGTCCCTCGCCCTTTTACACAGGGGCTGGAAACACCATATATTTT.

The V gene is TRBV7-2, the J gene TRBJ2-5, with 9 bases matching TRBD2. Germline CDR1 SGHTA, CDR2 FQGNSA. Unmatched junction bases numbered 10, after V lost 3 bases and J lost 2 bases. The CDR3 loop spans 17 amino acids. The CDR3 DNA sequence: TGTGCCAGCAGCTTTCTCGCGGGAGGGGGTCGGCAAGAGACCCAGTACTTC. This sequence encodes CASSFLAGGGRQETQYF.

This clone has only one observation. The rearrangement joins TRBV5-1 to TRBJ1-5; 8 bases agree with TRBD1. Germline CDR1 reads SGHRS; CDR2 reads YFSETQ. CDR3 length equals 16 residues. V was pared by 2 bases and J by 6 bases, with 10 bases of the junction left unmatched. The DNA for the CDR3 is TGCGCCAGCAGCTTAACAGGACAGGGAGGCGGTCAGCCCCAGCATTTT. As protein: CASSLTGQGGGQPQHF.

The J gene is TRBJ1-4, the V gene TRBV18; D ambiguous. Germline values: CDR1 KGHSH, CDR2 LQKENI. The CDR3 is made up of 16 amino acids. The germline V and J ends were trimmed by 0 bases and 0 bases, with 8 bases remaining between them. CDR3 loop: CASSPPLSATNEKLFF. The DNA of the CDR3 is TGTGCCAGCTCACCACCCCTCAGTGCAACTAATGAAAAACTGTTTTTT.

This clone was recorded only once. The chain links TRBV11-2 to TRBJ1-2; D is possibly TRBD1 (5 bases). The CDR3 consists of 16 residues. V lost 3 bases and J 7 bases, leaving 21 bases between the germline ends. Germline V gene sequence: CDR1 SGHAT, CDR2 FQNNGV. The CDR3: CASSLGGPGNSLGYTF. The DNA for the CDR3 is TGTGCCAGCAGCTTGGGTGGTCCAGGGAATTCTCTTGGCTACACCTTC.